The rows below give T cell receptor beta chains drawn from one sample of a study of cytomegalovirus exposure and HLA in healthy donors. The method was immunoSEQ multiplex PCR; TCRdb's version includes in-frame clones alone and lacks a portion of them. The sample lists over 85,000 clones, around three quarters seen once, with roughly 0.63% in the top ten. Sequencing used PBMCs. The receptors shown here come from a man under 40 in good health and CMV-seronegative. Each CDR3 is given with its conserved first and last residue. The D gene is left open where the match is weak. Expanded clones are given a class, and other clones once, few, many or no size at all.

cdr3_aa cdr3_nt clone_size v_call d_call j_call
CASSIDLFGTGVDYEQYF TGTGCCAGTAGTATAGACCTCTTCGGGACAGGGGTTGATTACGAGCAGTACTTC - TRBV19 TRBD1 TRBJ2-7
CASSFGREQYF TGTGCCAGCAGCTTTGGGCGCGAGCAGTACTTC - TRBV5-6 - TRBJ2-7
CTVRGIRKEGPYGYTF TGCACCGTACGGGGAATACGAAAAGAAGGCCCTTATGGCTACACCTTC - TRBV29-1 - TRBJ1-2
CATSGGGLHQQAEQFF TGTGCCACCAGCGGGGGGGGGCTACATCAACAGGCTGAGCAGTTCTTC - TRBV15 - TRBJ2-1
CASSSKATGGTEAFF TGTGCCAGCAGCTCCAAAGCGACTGGTGGCACTGAAGCTTTCTTT - TRBV9 - TRBJ1-1
CASSKGGQIVLSYEQYF TGTGCCAGCAGCAAGGGAGGACAAATTGTCCTCTCCTACGAGCAGTACTTC - TRBV5-4 - TRBJ2-7
CASSTWAGADTEAFF TGTGCCAGCAGCACCTGGGCGGGGGCGGACACTGAAGCTTTCTTT - TRBV7-9 - TRBJ1-1
CASSTGTGGYGYTF TGTGCCAGCAGTACGGGGACAGGGGGCTATGGCTACACCTTC - TRBV6-5 TRBD1 TRBJ1-2
CASSQVQQNNSPLHF TGCGCCAGCAGCCAAGTACAGCAAAATAATTCACCCCTCCACTTT - TRBV4-3 - TRBJ1-6
CASRTVGQGTEAFF TGTGCCAGCAGGACCGTAGGACAGGGGACTGAAGCTTTCTTT - TRBV27 TRBD1 TRBJ1-1
CASRLSGGNEQFF TGTGCCAGCAGACTTAGCGGGGGAAATGAGCAGTTCTTC once TRBV27 TRBD2 TRBJ2-1
CASSESGIQETQYF TGTGCCAGCAGTGAATCGGGGATACAAGAGACCCAGTACTTC - TRBV25-1 - TRBJ2-5
CASSPTHRGNTEAFF TGTGCCAGCAGTCCCACTCACAGGGGGAACACTGAAGCTTTCTTT - TRBV6-1 TRBD1 TRBJ1-1
CASRDEVGQGIIYGYTF TGTGCCAGTAGAGATGAGGTGGGACAGGGAATTATCTATGGCTACACCTTC - TRBV19 TRBD1 TRBJ1-2
CASSLLQGAGDGYTF TGCGCCAGCAGCTTATTACAGGGGGCGGGAGATGGCTACACCTTC - TRBV5-1 TRBD1 TRBJ1-2
CSVDGDRLHNEQFF TGCAGCGTTGATGGGGACAGGTTACACAATGAGCAGTTCTTC - TRBV29-1 TRBD1 TRBJ2-1
CASSLKDRVVGYTF TGTGCCAGCAGCCTGAAGGACAGGGTGGTCGGCTACACCTTC - TRBV5-4 TRBD1 TRBJ1-2
CASSPRQGMEELFF TGTGCCAGCTCACCGAGGCAGGGGATGGAGGAGCTGTTTTTT - TRBV18 - TRBJ2-2
CASSDSVWGWYGYTF TGTGCCAGCAGTGATTCGGTATGGGGCTGGTATGGCTACACCTTC - TRBV2 - TRBJ1-2
CASSVEGLAGYNEQFF TGTGCCAGCAGCGTAGAAGGACTAGCGGGGTACAATGAGCAGTTCTTC - TRBV9 TRBD2 TRBJ2-1
CASSGTVYNEQFF TGTGCCAGCAGCGGGACAGTTTACAATGAGCAGTTCTTC - TRBV7-3 TRBD1 TRBJ2-1
CAISERGQAQPQHF TGTGCCATCAGTGAAAGGGGACAGGCTCAGCCCCAGCATTTT once TRBV10-3 TRBD1 TRBJ1-5
CASGPSNQPQHF TGTGCCAGCGGGCCCTCTAATCAGCCCCAGCATTTT few TRBV6-1 - TRBJ1-5
CAIGTGGNEQFF TGTGCCATCGGGACAGGAGGCAATGAGCAGTTCTTC - TRBV10-3 TRBD1 TRBJ2-1
CSSSLAQGVNTEAFF TGTTCCAGCAGCTTAGCGCAAGGAGTGAACACTGAAGCTTTCTTT - TRBV7-9 - TRBJ1-1
CASSQAELAGVGTDTQYF TGTGCCAGCAGCCAAGCCGAACTAGCGGGAGTAGGCACAGATACGCAGTATTTT once TRBV4-2 TRBD2 TRBJ2-3
CASSQEFRGQGYEQYF TGTGCCAGCAGCCAAGAATTCCGGGGACAGGGCTACGAGCAGTACTTC - TRBV4-2 TRBD1 TRBJ2-7
CATSRVEGPANQPQHF TGTGCCACCAGCAGAGTGGAGGGGCCAGCCAATCAGCCCCAGCATTTT once TRBV15 - TRBJ1-5
CAAGGRPNTEAFF TGTGCCGCGGGGGGCAGGCCTAACACTGAAGCTTTCTTT - TRBV6-6 - TRBJ1-1
CASSEARVAGNTIYF TGCGCCAGCAGTGAAGCGCGTGTTGCCGGAAACACCATATATTTT - TRBV2 - TRBJ1-3
CSARDSGEAFF TGCAGTGCTAGGGATTCAGGCGAAGCTTTCTTT - TRBV20-1 - TRBJ1-1
CASSVQEGTNEKLFF TGTGCCAGCAGCGTACAGGAGGGGACTAATGAAAAACTGTTTTTT - TRBV9 - TRBJ1-4
CASSPVNTEAFF TGTGCCAGCAGCCCAGTGAACACTGAAGCTTTCTTT - TRBV7-2 - TRBJ1-1
CASSVDGGVGEKLFF TGTGCCAGCAGCGTAGATGGAGGGGTAGGTGAAAAACTGTTTTTT - TRBV9 - TRBJ1-4
CASSFGTAAGPLF TGTGCCAGCAGTTTTGGTACGGCGGCAGGGCCCCTCTTT - TRBV5-6 - TRBJ1-1
CSSSSSGGRVSFWDEQFF TGTTCCAGCAGCTCGTCGGGCGGGAGGGTTTCTTTTTGGGATGAGCAGTTCTTC - TRBV7-9 TRBD2 TRBJ2-1
CASRNGGTSGNTIYF TGTGCCAGCAGGAATGGGGGGACCTCTGGAAACACCATATATTTT - TRBV27 - TRBJ1-3
CASSREGTTDTQYF TGTGCCAGCTCAAGGGAGGGTACAACAGATACGCAGTATTTT - TRBV5-4 TRBD2 TRBJ2-3
CASSERLAGNQETQYF TGTGCCAGCAGTGAAAGACTAGCGGGAAACCAAGAGACCCAGTACTTC - TRBV25-1 TRBD2 TRBJ2-5
CASSRDRGPNTEAFF TGTGCCAGTAGTAGGGACAGGGGGCCAAACACTGAAGCTTTCTTT - TRBV19 TRBD1 TRBJ1-1
CASSYPGYNEQFF TGTGCCAGCAGTTACCCGGGTTACAATGAGCAGTTCTTC - TRBV6-5 - TRBJ2-1
CASSPPGKEGNQPQHF TGTGCCAGCTCACCGCCCGGGAAGGAGGGCAATCAGCCCCAGCATTTT - TRBV18 - TRBJ1-5
CASKWGGTEAFF TGTGCCAGCAAGTGGGGGGGAACTGAAGCTTTCTTT few TRBV25-1 - TRBJ1-1
CASSYSVLGKLFF TGTGCCAGCAGTTACTCCGTACTCGGAAAACTGTTTTTT - TRBV6-6 - TRBJ1-4